Presented here are 14 T cell receptor beta chains from one specimen sequenced in a study of blood T cell repertoires in COVID-19. Sequenced by immunoSEQ multiplex PCR; TCRdb stores in-frame clones only, minus some. The repertoire holds 97,000 or so clones, with approximately 90% as singletons. The sequenced material came from peripheral blood. The source is a man between 60 and 75 years old with acute or convalescent COVID-19.

This clone was seen more than once but under ten times. This chain uses TRBV19 with TRBJ1-1; perhaps TRBD1 as D (6 bases). V lost 4 bases, J lost 2 bases, and 14 bases lay in between. Per germline, CDR1 LNHDA and CDR2 SQIVND (reference sequence). The CDR3 totals 15 residues. Written as DNA, the CDR3 is TGTGCCAGTAGTACCATAGACAGGTCAAACACTGAAGCTTTCTTT. Amino acids: CASSTIDRSNTEAFF.

The chain couples TRBV6-1 to TRBJ1-2; TRBD1 is a possible D gene (5 bases). V lost 1 base and J 2 bases, leaving 8 bases between the germline ends. The CDR3 runs 14 residues. CDR1 and CDR2 (germline): MNHNS, SASEGT. The CDR3 sequence: CASSEGPGNYGYTF. Written as DNA, the CDR3 is TGTGCCAGCAGTGAAGGTCCAGGGAACTATGGCTACACCTTC.

The chain is built from TRBV5-5 and TRBJ1-1, with D possibly being TRBD1 (5 bases). Germline loops: CDR1 SGHKS, CDR2 YYEKEE (reference sequence). V shed 4 bases and J shed 3 bases, with 10 bases lying between them. The CDR3 consists of 13 residues. CDR3: CASSRAGDTEAFF. Here the CDR3 DNA reads TGTGCCAGCAGCCGTGCGGGGGACACTGAAGCTTTCTTT. Supplemented by reference TRBV5-5 and TRBJ1-1, the full variable domain reads DAGVTQSPTHLIKTRGQQVTLRCSPISGHKSVSWYQQVLGQGPQFIFQYYEKEERGRGNFPDRFSARQFPNYSSELNVNALLLGDSALYLCASSRAGDTEAFFGQGTRLTVV.

V and J are TRBV19 and TRBJ1-5, with no clear D. Germline-derived CDR1 and CDR2 are LNHDA and SQIVND (reference sequence). CDR3 length: 15 residues. Trimming pared 3 bases from V and 0 bases from J, leaving 9 bases between. For the CDR3, the DNA is TGTGCCAGTAGTATGGTGGTCGGTAGCAATCAGCCCCAGCATTTT. Translation gives CASSMVVGSNQPQHF.

This chain links TRBV5-4 with TRBJ2-7; no clear D gene. CDR3 length: 13 amino acids. Trimming cost V 0 bases and J 4 bases, with 8 bases left between them. Germline-derived CDR1 and CDR2 are SGHNT and YYREEE (reference sequence). The CDR3 region is CASSLANRYEQYF. The CDR3 DNA sequence: TGTGCCAGCAGCTTGGCCAACAGATACGAGCAGTACTTC.

This chain uses TRBV5-6 with TRBJ2-7; TRBD1 agrees at 11 bases. CDR3 length: 16 residues. J gave up 3 bases and V 3 bases, and 8 bases lay outside the gene matches. Germline assignment: CDR1 SGHDT and CDR2 YYEEEE. In DNA, the CDR3 is TGTGCCAGCAGCTCCACCGGGACAGGGGGGAACTACGAGCAGTACTTC. Translated, it gives CASSSTGTGGNYEQYF.

V is TRBV7-8 and J is TRBJ1-2; tentative D call: TRBD1 (5 bases). The CDR3 contains 13 residues. Germline CDR1 reads SGHVS; CDR2 reads FQNEAQ. V lost 1 base and J 7 bases, leaving 10 bases between the germline ends. The CDR3 DNA reads as TGTGCCAGCAGCTTAGTACAGGCGGTTGGCTACACCTTC. The encoded protein is CASSLVQAVGYTF.

The J gene is TRBJ2-6, the V gene TRBV18; 7 positions match TRBD1. The germline gives CDR1 KGHSH, CDR2 LQKENI. V lost 5 bases, J lost 2 bases, and 12 bases stayed unmatched. CDR3 length: 18 amino acids. In nucleotides, the CDR3 is TGTGCCAGCTCATCCGGAAGACAGGGCCTGACTGGGGCCAACGTCCTGACTTTC. It specifies CASSSGRQGLTGANVLTF.

The genes are TRBV2 and TRBJ2-4; maybe TRBD1 (5 bases). From germline, CDR1 is SNHLY and CDR2 FYNNEI. CDR3 length: 13 residues. V shed 2 bases and J shed 3 bases, with 5 bases lying between them. The CDR3: CASSETGKNIQYF. The CDR3 nucleotides are TGTGCCAGCAGTGAAACAGGCAAAAACATTCAGTACTTC.

The chain is built from TRBV4-2 and TRBJ1-1; no clear D. CDR1 is LGHNA and CDR2 is YNFKEQ in the germline V gene. V was pared by 4 bases and J by 6 bases, with 21 bases between. The CDR3 loop spans 16 amino acids. The CDR3 nucleotides are TGTGCCAGCAGCCCCTTCCCAACAGTAACCCAATCTGAAGCTTTCTTT. Amino acid sequence: CASSPFPTVTQSEAFF.

The chain links TRBV3-1 (or the pseudogene TRBV3-2) to TRBJ1-2; possible D gene TRBD1, 5 bases. The CDR3 is made up of 14 amino acids. Per germline, CDR1 LGHDT and CDR2 YNNKEL (reference sequence). V gave up 4 bases and J gave up 6 bases, with 15 bases separating them. CDR3 residues: CASSPLAGRDGYTF. Here the CDR3 DNA reads TGTGCCAGCAGCCCTTTAGCGGGGCGGGATGGCTACACCTTC.

This clone was observed a single time. J is TRBJ1-2 and V is TRBV14, with D possibly TRBD1 on 5 matching bases. The CDR3 covers 15 residues. The V end lost 5 bases, the J end lost 7 bases, and 20 bases lay between the germline ends. Germline V gene data show CDR1 as SGHDN and CDR2 as FVKESK. The CDR3 sequence is CASSKGLMIRGGYTF. The CDR3 DNA reads as TGTGCCAGCAGCAAGGGGCTCATGATCAGAGGTGGCTACACCTTC.

The V gene is TRBV18, the J gene TRBJ1-1; no clear D. The CDR3 runs 14 residues. Trimming left V 5 bases short and J 4 bases short, with 14 bases between. Germline V lookup: CDR1 KGHSH, CDR2 LQKENI. In nucleotides, the CDR3 is TGTGCCAGCTCAACTATTATCGGGAGCACTGAAGCTTTCTTT. Its translation: CASSTIIGSTEAFF.

The chain links TRBV4-2 to TRBJ1-5; weak D call: TRBD1 (6 bases). The CDR3 totals 15 residues. Germline V gene lookup returns CDR1 LGHNA and CDR2 YNFKEQ. Trimming left V 0 bases short and J 4 bases short, with 10 bases between. The CDR3 region has the DNA TGTGCCAGCAGCCAAGAGACAGGAGGAAATCAGCCCCAGCATTTT. Amino acids: CASSQETGGNQPQHF.